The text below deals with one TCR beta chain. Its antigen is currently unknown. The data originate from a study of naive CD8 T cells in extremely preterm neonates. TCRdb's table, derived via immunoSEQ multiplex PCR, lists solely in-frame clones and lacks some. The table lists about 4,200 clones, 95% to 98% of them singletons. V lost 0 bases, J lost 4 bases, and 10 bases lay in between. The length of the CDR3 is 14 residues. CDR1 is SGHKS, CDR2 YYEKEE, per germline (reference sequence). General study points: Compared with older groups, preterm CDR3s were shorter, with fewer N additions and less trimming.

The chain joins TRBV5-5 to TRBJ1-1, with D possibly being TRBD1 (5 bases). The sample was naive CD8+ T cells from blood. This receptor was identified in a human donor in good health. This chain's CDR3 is CASSLGRVITEAFF. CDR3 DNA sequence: TGTGCCAGCAGCTTGGGCAGGGTGATCACTGAAGCTTTCTTT.